Below are 30 T cell receptor beta chains sequenced from a single sample in a study of blood T cell repertoires in COVID-19. The assay was immunoSEQ multiplex PCR, and TCRdb's table has in-frame clones only and misses some. The sample holds roughly 440,000 clones; about 87% are singletons and the top ten take over 9.5%. Sequenced sample: peripheral blood. The receptor source for this set is a woman aged 45-60 years with COVID-19, enrolled during active disease.

As DNA, the CDR3 is TGTGCCAGTAAGAACAGGGCTGATGGAAACACCATATATTTT. Its protein product is CASKNRADGNTIYF. V and J are TRBV19 and TRBJ1-3; D might be TRBD1 (6 bases). The ends were cut back, 7 bases at V and 3 bases at J, with 13 bases in the middle. In germline, CDR1 is LNHDA, CDR2 SQIVND (reference sequence). The CDR3 sequence is 14 residues long.

The chain couples TRBV2 to TRBJ2-3; 8 positions agree with TRBD2. Trimming took 5 bases from V and 5 from J; bases not matched to a gene: 9. The germline V gene encodes CDR1 SNHLY and CDR2 FYNNEI. The CDR3 is made up of 15 amino acids. The CDR3 DNA follows: TGTGCCAGCAGTCGGGCCGGGGGGGGGCAAGATACGCAGTATTTT. It specifies CASSRAGGGQDTQYF.

The chain couples TRBV30 to TRBJ1-6; 7 bases are a match to TRBD1. CDR1 and CDR2 from the germline V gene are GTSNPN and SVGIG (reference sequence). This CDR3 is built from 14 residues. The trim removed 2 bases at V and 7 bases at J, leaving 5 bases unmatched. The CDR3 DNA reads TGTGCCTGGAGTCGGGGACAGCCAAATTCACCCCTCCACTTT. Its protein product is CAWSRGQPNSPLHF.

V and J are TRBV14 and TRBJ2-3; D unresolved. Trimming took 1 base from V and 1 from J, leaving 6 bases between them. This CDR3 has 14 residues. Germline V gene data show CDR1 as SGHDN and CDR2 as FVKESK. CDR3 nucleotide sequence: TGTGCCAGCAGCCAAGTTAGCCGCACAGATACGCAGTATTTT. Translation: CASSQVSRTDTQYF.

V is TRBV27 and J is TRBJ1-1; D is unclear. Trimming removed 3 bases from V and 3 bases from J, with 11 bases in between. The CDR3 has 14 residues. Germline CDR1 MNHEY, CDR2 SMNVEV (reference sequence). CDR3 residues: CASSFLREDTEAFF. CDR3 bases: TGTGCCAGCAGTTTCCTACGGGAGGACACTGAAGCTTTCTTT.

The rearrangement uses TRBV7-9 and TRBJ2-7; 9 bases align to TRBD1. V shed 5 bases, J shed 13 bases, and the junction held 15 bases outside the gene matches. Per the germline V gene, CDR1 is SEHNR and CDR2 is FQNEAQ (reference sequence). The CDR3 runs to 14 residues. Here the CDR3 reads CASSPGAGTGKQYF. Here the CDR3 DNA reads TGTGCCAGCAGCCCCGGCGCCGGGACAGGGAAACAATACTTC.

The V call is TRBV28, the J call TRBJ1-1; no clear D. CDR1 and CDR2 from the germline V gene are MDHEN and SYDVKM. Trimming left V 5 bases short and J 4 bases short, with 20 bases between. This CDR3 is built from 16 residues. In DNA, the CDR3 is TGTGCCAGCAGTACTCGCCTAGTCCAACTCCTCACTGAAGCTTTCTTT. This encodes CASSTRLVQLLTEAFF.

This clone was seen more than once but under ten times. The chain uses TRBV7-8 and TRBJ2-7; D uncertain. Looked up from germline, CDR1 is SGHVS and CDR2 is FQNEAQ. V lost 2 bases to trimming and J lost 5 bases, with 10 bases between them. CDR3 length: 13 residues. CDR3 amino acids: CASSLRESDEQYF. The CDR3 nucleotides read TGTGCCAGCAGCTTAAGAGAGAGCGACGAGCAGTACTTC.

The rearrangement joins TRBV12-3 or TRBV12-4 to TRBJ1-2; unclear D gene. The CDR3 covers 12 residues. Trimming left V 6 bases short and J 8 bases short, with 13 bases between. CDR3 DNA sequence: TGTGCCAGCAGCTTGGACTTTTCCGGCTACACCTTC. It codes for CASSLDFSGYTF.

The V gene is TRBV6-1, the J gene TRBJ2-7; TRBD1 agrees at 8 bases. The CDR3 is 18 residues long. Germline loops: CDR1 MNHNS, CDR2 SASEGT. The V segment lost 3 bases and the J segment 5 bases; nucleotides outside the gene matches: 18. CDR3 DNA: TGTGCCAGCAGTGATTCCCTCGGCCTCAGGGGGCTGGGGCACGAGCAGTACTTC. Its protein is CASSDSLGLRGLGHEQYF.

The chain combines TRBV27 with TRBJ2-7, with D hard to call. The CDR3 covers 13 residues. The V and J ends lost 6 bases and 0 bases respectively, with 9 bases between them. The germline V gene has CDR1 MNHEY and CDR2 SMNVEV (reference sequence). CDR3 loop: CASRMAVSYEQYF. The CDR3 nucleotides read TGTGCCAGCAGAATGGCAGTCTCCTACGAGCAGTACTTC.

As concerns this clone: Other DNA sequences within the sample encode an identical CDR3. The rearrangement uses TRBV10-3 and TRBJ2-5; D may be TRBD1 (6 bases). In germline, CDR1 is ENHRY, CDR2 SYGVKD. Trimming took off 6 bases at V and 2 bases at J, with 13 bases between the two ends. This CDR3 contains 14 residues. This CDR3 reads CAIRADRGQETQYF. CDR3 DNA: TGTGCCATCAGAGCGGACAGAGGGCAAGAGACCCAGTACTTC.

The genes are TRBV7-2 and TRBJ1-5; 8 bases align to TRBD1. The CDR3 is made up of 17 amino acids. The germline V gene encodes CDR1 SGHTA and CDR2 FQGNSA. Losses at the gene ends were 0 bases for V and 3 bases for J; bases not matched to a gene: 7. This chain's CDR3 is CASSLARGTGNNQPQHF. As DNA, the CDR3 is TGTGCCAGCAGCTTAGCCCGTGGGACAGGAAACAATCAGCCCCAGCATTTT.

The chain is built from TRBV5-1 and TRBJ2-2, with 9 nucleotides matching TRBD1. Looked up from germline, CDR1 is SGHRS and CDR2 is YFSETQ. Trimming took 3 bases from V and 1 from J; bases not matched to a gene: 10. The CDR3 runs to 18 residues. The chain's CDR3 is CASSWGRDREENTGELFF. The DNA for the CDR3 is TGCGCCAGCAGCTGGGGCCGGGACAGGGAAGAGAACACCGGGGAGCTGTTTTTT.

V is TRBV11-2 and J is TRBJ1-4; the D is unclear. The CDR3 runs 16 residues. V was trimmed by 5 bases and J by 6 bases, leaving 19 bases between them. Germline CDR1 SGHAT, CDR2 FQNNGV. The CDR3 region is CASSPLLRTEDEKLFF. CDR3 DNA: TGTGCCAGCAGCCCACTACTCCGGACGGAGGATGAAAAACTGTTTTTT.

Concerning this clone itself: This CDR3 is also generated by other DNA sequences in the sample. V and J are TRBV7-9 and TRBJ1-1; D is unclear. The CDR3 contains 13 residues. Germline lookup yields CDR1 SEHNR and CDR2 FQNEAQ (reference sequence). Deletions cut 3 bases from V and 3 bases from J, with 8 bases between. CDR3 DNA: TGTGCCAGCAGCTTTACGGGTGACACTGAAGCTTTCTTT. It codes for CASSFTGDTEAFF.

The J gene is TRBJ1-2, the V gene TRBV3-1 (or the pseudogene TRBV3-2); 9 bases are shared with TRBD1. V gave up 3 bases and J gave up 8 bases; unmatched junction bases: 13. This CDR3 is 16 amino acids long. Germline CDR1 is LGHDT and CDR2 is YNNKEL (reference sequence). In nucleotides, the CDR3 is TGTGCCAGCAGCCATGCCGGAAGGGGACAGGGAGAAGGCTACACCTTC. It encodes CASSHAGRGQGEGYTF.

This chain joins TRBV7-9 and TRBJ1-2; D is ambiguous. CDR3 length: 13 residues. The germline V and J ends were trimmed by 3 bases and 8 bases, with 13 bases remaining between them. Germline V lookup: CDR1 SEHNR, CDR2 FQNEAQ (reference sequence). For the CDR3, the DNA is TGTGCCAGCAGCTTTAATCCCGAGGAGGGCTACACCTTC. Amino acid sequence: CASSFNPEEGYTF. The full variable domain, completed using reference TRBV7-9 and TRBJ1-2, is DTGVSQNPRHKITKRGQNVTFRCDPISEHNRLYWYRQTLGQGPEFLTYFQNEAQLEKSRLLSDRFSAERPKGSFSTLEIQRTEQGDSAMYLCASSFNPEEGYTFGSGTRLTVV.

This clone has just a few counts. The J gene is TRBJ1-6, the V gene TRBV10-2; TRBD1 might be the D (5 bases). CDR3 length equals 13 residues. Deletions cut 4 bases from V and 11 bases from J, with 12 bases between. Germline assignment: CDR1 WSHSY and CDR2 SAAADI. The CDR3 sequence is CASSAVTEAPLHF. The DNA for the CDR3 is TGCGCCAGCAGTGCGGTGACAGAGGCACCCCTCCACTTT.

The chain uses TRBV29-1 and TRBJ1-2; 9 bases are a match to TRBD1. This CDR3 region has 14 residues. The junction had 5 bases not matched to a gene; V was cut back by 3 bases and J by 3 bases. Germline loops: CDR1 SQVTM, CDR2 ANQGSEA. CDR3 protein: CSVEYRGQHYGYTF. CDR3 nucleotide sequence: TGCAGCGTTGAGTACAGGGGGCAACACTATGGCTACACCTTC.

The CDR3 DNA sequence: TGTGCCAGCAGCCAAGAGGGAACAGGGGTAGCTGAAGCTTTCTTT. Residues: CASSQEGTGVAEAFF. This rearrangement joins TRBV3-1 (or the pseudogene TRBV3-2) to TRBJ1-1; 7 positions agree with TRBD1. Trimming removed 0 bases from V and 6 bases from J; junction bases left unmatched: 7. The CDR3 totals 15 residues. Germline-derived CDR1 and CDR2 are LGHDT and YNNKEL (reference sequence).

The chain carries TRBV7-8 and TRBJ2-2; 16 bases match TRBD2. Germline CDR1 SGHVS, CDR2 FQNEAQ. The CDR3 runs to 18 residues. J gave up 3 bases and V 3 bases, and 4 bases lay outside the gene matches. The CDR3 reads CASSLGLAGGPHTGELFF. The CDR3 nucleotides are TGTGCCAGCAGCTTGGGACTAGCGGGGGGGCCACACACCGGGGAGCTGTTTTTT.

This clone was found a few times. The CDR3 nucleotides are TGTGCCATCGGACTTTCCCGCTCTGGAAACACCATATATTTT. Its protein product is CAIGLSRSGNTIYF. The chain carries TRBV30 and TRBJ1-3, with unresolved D. The V gene lost 8 bases and the J gene lost 0 bases, with 14 bases spanning the gap. Germline CDR1 is GTSNPN and CDR2 is SVGIG (reference sequence). This CDR3 is built from 14 residues. Full variable domain (missing parts from reference TRBV30 and TRBJ1-3): SQTIHQWPATLVQPVGSPLSLECTVEGTSNPNLYWYRQAAGRGLQLLFYSVGIGQISSEVPQNLSASRPQDRQFILSSKKLLLSDSGFYLCAIGLSRSGNTIYFGEGSWLTVV.

The rearrangement joins TRBV5-1 to TRBJ1-2; TRBD1 agrees at 11 bases. The CDR3 extends over 15 amino acids. Germline CDR1 and CDR2: SGHRS and YFSETQ. V lost 5 bases to trimming and J lost 3 bases; unmatched junction nucleotides: 6. CDR3 amino acids: CASRRPGQGDYGYTF. CDR3 sequence (DNA): TGCGCCAGCAGACGACCGGGACAGGGGGACTATGGCTACACCTTC.

The chain has TRBV11-2 and TRBJ1-2; a weak D match, TRBD1 (5 bases). V shed 1 base and J shed 6 bases, with 6 bases lying between them. This CDR3 spans 12 amino acids. The germline V gene encodes CDR1 SGHAT and CDR2 FQNNGV. CDR3 bases: TGTGCCAGCAGCTTAGTCAGGGATGGCTACACCTTC. Translation: CASSLVRDGYTF.

This sequence joins TRBV6-5 and TRBJ2-7, with 7 nucleotides matching TRBD1. Trimming at V came to 0 bases and at J to 0 bases, leaving 2 bases not matched to a gene. CDR1 is MNHEY, CDR2 SVGAGI, per germline. This CDR3 is 15 amino acids long. The CDR3 coding sequence is TGTGCCAGCAGTTACTCAGGGGGCAACTCCTACGAGCAGTACTTC. Protein sequence: CASSYSGGNSYEQYF.

This chain uses TRBV11-3 with TRBJ2-2; 8 bases are a match to TRBD2. Germline V gene sequence: CDR1 SGHNT, CDR2 YENEEA. The CDR3 totals 19 residues. V lost 7 bases to trimming and J lost 1 base; unmatched junction nucleotides: 17. The CDR3: CASMTPDWSGGLNTGELFF. Here the CDR3 DNA reads TGTGCCAGCATGACCCCGGACTGGAGCGGGGGTCTGAACACCGGGGAGCTGTTTTTT.

J is TRBJ1-3 and V is TRBV19; maybe TRBD1 (6 bases). Germline CDR1 LNHDA, CDR2 SQIVND (reference sequence). The CDR3 length is 17 residues. Between the trimmed V and J ends, which lost 4 bases and 2 bases, there was a span of 18 bases. CDR3: CASSTSDRPLAGNTIYF. The CDR3 DNA follows: TGTGCCAGTAGTACCTCTGACAGGCCCCTGGCTGGAAACACCATATATTTT.

This chain uses TRBV10-2 with TRBJ1-4, with 8 bases identical to TRBD1. CDR1 and CDR2 (germline): WSHSY, SAAADI. V lost 8 bases to trimming and J lost 5 bases; unmatched junction nucleotides: 4. The CDR3 is made up of 13 amino acids. The CDR3 DNA reads as TGCGCCAGCGGCCGACAGGGGAATGAAAAACTGTTTTTT. Residues: CASGRQGNEKLFF.

The V and J genes are TRBV9 and TRBJ1-2; 8 bases align to TRBD1. This CDR3 region has 15 residues. V shed 3 bases and J 4 bases; nucleotides not matched to a gene: 8. CDR1 is SGDLS, CDR2 YYNGEE, per germline. The CDR3 coding sequence is TGTGCCAGCAGCGGAACAGGGGGTTGGGGCTATGGCTACACCTTC. Translated, it gives CASSGTGGWGYGYTF.